One and the same sample provided the 22 T cell receptor beta chains below, sequenced in a study of Ad26.COV2.S vaccination and SARS-CoV-2 variants. Assay used: immunoSEQ multiplex PCR; TCRdb lists only in-frame clones, some missing. This table holds about 350,000 clones, about 90% found once. The sample consisted of peripheral blood, taken after recovery from COVID-19. These receptors were taken from a human donor who had recovered from COVID-19.

This clone has just a few counts. V usage is TRBV7-2 and J usage is TRBJ2-2; no reliable D call. V was shortened by 1 base and J by 2 bases, with 11 bases between the two germline ends. This CDR3 region has 16 residues. CDR1 is SGHTA and CDR2 is FQGNSA in the germline V gene. CDR3 nucleotide sequence: TGTGCCAGCAGCTTAGGTTCAGCTCTTAACACCGGGGAGCTGTTTTTT. Amino acid sequence: CASSLGSALNTGELFF. The full variable domain, in which reference TRBV7-2 and TRBJ2-2 provide the parts outside the CDR3, is GAGVSQSPSNKVTEKGKDVELRCDPISGHTALYWYRQSLGQGLEFLIYFQGNSAPDKSGLPSDRFSAERTGGSVSTLTIQRTQQEDSAVYLCASSLGSALNTGELFFGEGSRLTVL.

This chain joins TRBV2 and TRBJ2-1, with 8 positions matching TRBD2. The germline V gene has CDR1 SNHLY and CDR2 FYNNEI. V shed 7 bases and J 6 bases; nucleotides not matched to a gene: 11. The CDR3 is 15 residues long. CDR3 sequence reads: CASTGGTSPFNEQFF. CDR3 nucleotide sequence: TGTGCCAGCACAGGCGGGACTAGTCCTTTCAATGAGCAGTTCTTC.

V is TRBV2 and J is TRBJ2-1; maybe TRBD2 (7 bases). The V end was cut by 3 bases, the J end by 2 bases, with 8 bases between. In germline, CDR1 is SNHLY, CDR2 FYNNEI. The CDR3 sequence is 14 residues long. The DNA for the CDR3 is TGTGCCAGCAGTGAGGGGGGGCCCTACAATGAGCAGTTCTTC. It translates to CASSEGGPYNEQFF. Supplemented by reference TRBV2 and TRBJ2-1, the full variable domain reads EPEVTQTPSHQVTQMGQEVILRCVPISNHLYFYWYRQILGQKVEFLVSFYNNEISEKSEIFDDQFSVERPDGSNFTLKIRSTKLEDSAMYFCASSEGGPYNEQFFGPGTRLTVL.

The chain has TRBV13 and TRBJ2-7; 8 positions match TRBD1. The germline gives CDR1 PRHDT, CDR2 FYEKMQ (reference sequence). Trimming took 5 bases from V and 1 from J; bases not matched to a gene: 10. The CDR3 sequence is 16 residues long. The CDR3 is CASSPLDRADSYEQYF. CDR3 coding DNA: TGTGCCAGCAGCCCGTTGGACAGGGCTGATTCCTACGAGCAGTACTTC.

Only a few counts were recorded for this clone. The chain combines TRBV7-9 with TRBJ1-1; no firm D call. Trimming cost V 5 bases and J 11 bases, with 15 bases left between them. This CDR3 has 12 residues. Looked up from germline, CDR1 is SEHNR and CDR2 is FQNEAQ (reference sequence). The CDR3 reads CASSPGLYGAFF. The CDR3 bases are TGTGCCAGCAGCCCGGGCCTTTACGGGGCTTTCTTT. The full variable domain, completed using reference TRBV7-9 and TRBJ1-1, is DTGVSQNPRHKITKRGQNVTFRCDPISEHNRLYWYRQTLGQGPEFLTYFQNEAQLEKSRLLSDRFSAERPKGSFSTLEIQRTEQGDSAMYLCASSPGLYGAFFGQGTRLTVV.

V and J are TRBV5-1 and TRBJ1-2; possible D gene TRBD1, 6 bases. Germline V gene sequence: CDR1 SGHRS, CDR2 YFSETQ. The V gene lost 2 bases and the J gene lost 8 bases, with 25 bases spanning the gap. CDR3 length: 17 residues. CDR3 DNA sequence: TGCGCCAGCAGCTTTAGTTCTAGGGGGGTCGGCATGGAGGGCTACACCTTC. It encodes CASSFSSRGVGMEGYTF.

The DNA of the CDR3 is TGCGCCAGCAGCTTGGAGAACATAAACACTGAAGCTTTCTTT. Translating gives CASSLENINTEAFF. This rearrangement joins TRBV5-1 to TRBJ1-1, with D unclear. The ends were cut back, 0 bases at V and 2 bases at J, with 8 bases in the middle. The CDR3 contains 14 residues. CDR1 and CDR2 from the germline V gene are SGHRS and YFSETQ.

This chain connects TRBV6-1 to TRBJ2-2; TRBD2 matches at 8 bases. V shed 3 bases, J shed 5 bases, and the junction held 8 bases outside the gene matches. CDR3 size: 16 residues. Germline CDR1 and CDR2: MNHNS and SASEGT. The CDR3 nucleotides read TGTGCCAGCAGTGACCTCGGACTAGCTAGTACCGGGGAGCTGTTTTTT. This sequence encodes CASSDLGLASTGELFF.

The V and J genes are TRBV18 and TRBJ1-5; D remains unclear. The CDR3 is 13 amino acids. Germline V gene sequence: CDR1 KGHSH, CDR2 LQKENI. V was shortened by 5 bases and J by 1 base, with 6 bases between the two germline ends. The DNA for the CDR3 is TGTGCCAGCTCAGCCGACAGCAATCAGCCCCAGCATTTT. Its translation: CASSADSNQPQHF.

The rearrangement uses TRBV19 and TRBJ1-2, with D uncertain. V was cut by 5 bases and J by 10 bases, with 17 bases left in between. The germline V gene encodes CDR1 LNHDA and CDR2 SQIVND (reference sequence). CDR3 length: 13 amino acids. The CDR3 nucleotides read TGTGCCAGTAGTGTGACCGCGCAGTGGGCCTACACCTTC. Residues: CASSVTAQWAYTF.

The chain joins TRBV19 to TRBJ1-5; possible D gene TRBD1, 6 bases. The V end lost 4 bases, the J end lost 0 bases, and 16 bases lay between the germline ends. There are 17 residues in the CDR3. Per germline, CDR1 LNHDA and CDR2 SQIVND (reference sequence). CDR3 DNA sequence: TGTGCCAGTAGTAATCCGACAGGATCTTATAGCAATCAGCCCCAGCATTTT. It yields the protein CASSNPTGSYSNQPQHF.

The V and J genes are TRBV12-2 and TRBJ2-4; TRBD2 reflects the table's D call only, with no check against the DNA. TRBV12-2 corresponds to a pseudogene. The CDR3 is made up of 16 amino acids. The CDR3 bases are TGTGCAAGTCGCTTAAGGTGGCTAGCGGGGAAAAACATTCAGTACTTC. It yields the protein CASRLRWLAGKNIQYF.

The chain recombines TRBV5-6 with TRBJ2-7; no clear D. Per germline, CDR1 SGHDT and CDR2 YYEEEE. The CDR3 runs 11 residues. Trimming took off 3 bases at V and 6 bases at J, with 7 bases between the two ends. The CDR3 coding sequence is TGTGCCAGCAGCTCCCCCGCCGAGCAGTACTTC. Its protein product is CASSSPAEQYF.

This rearrangement joins TRBV9 to TRBJ2-3; 10 bases align to TRBD1. Unmatched junction bases numbered 10, after V lost 0 bases and J lost 6 bases. The CDR3 length is 17 residues. CDR1 and CDR2 from the germline V gene are SGDLS and YYNGEE. CDR3 nucleotide sequence: TGTGCCAGCAGCGTAGAGACAGGGGGCGTCCAGTTTGATACGCAGTATTTT. Encoded protein: CASSVETGGVQFDTQYF.

This chain connects TRBV7-9 to TRBJ1-5, with D perhaps TRBD1 (5 bases). The CDR3 loop spans 16 amino acids. Deletions cut 5 bases from V and 0 bases from J, with 14 bases between. Germline-derived CDR1 and CDR2 are SEHNR and FQNEAQ (reference sequence). The CDR3 DNA reads as TGTGCCAGCAGCCAAGGGACCTCTAATAGCAATCAGCCCCAGCATTTT. Amino acid sequence: CASSQGTSNSNQPQHF.

The rearrangement links TRBV15 to TRBJ2-7, with TRBD1 as a possible D gene (5 bases). This CDR3 has 13 amino acids. V lost 1 base and J 3 bases, leaving 7 bases between the germline ends. Germline assignment: CDR1 LNHNV and CDR2 YYDKDF (reference sequence). Here the CDR3 reads CATSRGTGYEQYF. CDR3 coding DNA: TGTGCCACCAGCAGAGGTACAGGCTACGAGCAGTACTTC.

The chain carries TRBV10-3 and TRBJ2-3; the D gene is possibly TRBD1 (6 bases). Trimming shortened V by 6 bases and J by 2 bases, and 18 bases separated the two germline ends. This CDR3 is built from 16 residues. The V gene's germline CDR1 is ENHRY and CDR2 SYGVKD. CDR3 sequence (DNA): TGTGCCATCAGCCCGAAGACAGGAACCCTCACAGATACGCAGTATTTT. It encodes CAISPKTGTLTDTQYF.

The chain uses TRBV3-1 (or the pseudogene TRBV3-2) and TRBJ1-4; possible D gene TRBD1, 6 bases. V was shortened by 0 bases and J by 7 bases, with 30 bases between the two germline ends. The CDR3 has 21 residues. Per the germline V gene, CDR1 is LGHDT and CDR2 is YNNKEL (reference sequence). CDR3 DNA: TGTGCCAGCAGCCAAGAAGGAGGCGCCCGGCACAGGGATTTAATTCGTGAAAAACTGTTTTTT. Protein sequence: CASSQEGGARHRDLIREKLFF.

This chain uses TRBV20-1 with TRBJ1-1, with D hard to call. The germline V and J ends were trimmed by 7 bases and 1 base, with 7 bases remaining between them. The V gene's germline CDR1 is DFQATT and CDR2 SNEGSKA (reference sequence). The CDR3 runs 11 residues. This chain's CDR3 is CSVGENTEAFF. The CDR3 DNA is TGCAGTGTCGGAGAGAACACTGAAGCTTTCTTT.

The rearrangement uses TRBV5-5 and TRBJ1-1; possibly TRBD1 for D (6 bases). The CDR3 has 13 residues. V shed 4 bases and J shed 4 bases, with 11 bases lying between them. CDR1 SGHKS and CDR2 YYEKEE come from the germline V gene (reference sequence). The CDR3 loop reads CASSQGPATEAFF. CDR3 coding DNA: TGTGCCAGCAGCCAGGGGCCTGCCACTGAAGCTTTCTTT.

The rearrangement links TRBV5-5 to TRBJ2-6; D possibly corresponds to TRBD2 (6 bases). The CDR3 is 14 amino acids. Germline CDR1 SGHKS, CDR2 YYEKEE (reference sequence). Trimming took 4 bases from V and 4 from J, leaving 9 bases between them. CDR3 nucleotide sequence: TGTGCCAGCAGCCCGGGAGACGGGGCCAACGTCCTGACTTTC. It specifies CASSPGDGANVLTF. The complete variable domain, with remaining parts taken from reference TRBV5-5 and TRBJ2-6, reads DAGVTQSPTHLIKTRGQQVTLRCSPISGHKSVSWYQQVLGQGPQFIFQYYEKEERGRGNFPDRFSARQFPNYSSELNVNALLLGDSALYLCASSPGDGANVLTFGAGSRLTVL.

The rearrangement joins TRBV2 to TRBJ2-5; perhaps TRBD2 as D (6 bases). V lost 9 bases, J lost 0 bases, and 17 bases lay in between. This CDR3 is built from 15 residues. From germline, CDR1 is SNHLY and CDR2 FYNNEI. This chain's CDR3 is CASLLLAEYQETQYF. CDR3 coding DNA: TGTGCCAGTCTCTTACTAGCAGAGTACCAAGAGACCCAGTACTTC.